The 10 T cell receptor beta chains listed next were all sequenced from one sample in a study of T cell changes during pregnancy in multiple sclerosis. Some clones are missing from TCRdb's copy, which holds only in-frame ones; the method was immunoSEQ multiplex PCR. The data contain approximately 30,000 clones, 85% to 95% of them singletons. The input for sequencing was CD4+ T cells from peripheral blood mononuclear cells, taken after pregnancy. The receptors derive from a female donor with multiple sclerosis, enrolled in a pregnancy study.

V gene TRBV5-5 combines with J gene TRBJ1-1; possibly TRBD1 for D (5 bases). V lost 0 bases, J lost 4 bases, and 10 bases lay in between. This CDR3 region has 14 residues. CDR1 is SGHKS, CDR2 YYEKEE, per germline (reference sequence). CDR3 sequence reads: CASSLGRVFTEAFF. CDR3 in DNA: TGTGCCAGCAGCTTGGGCAGGGTGTTCACTGAAGCTTTCTTT.

The chain recombines TRBV18 with TRBJ2-7; the D is unclear. The germline V and J ends were trimmed by 2 bases and 2 bases, with 4 bases remaining between them. Germline CDR1 is KGHSH and CDR2 is LQKENI. The length of the CDR3 is 12 residues. CDR3 nucleotide sequence: TGTGCCAGCTCACCAGAGACCTACGAGCAGTACTTC. Protein: CASSPETYEQYF.

This chain links TRBV6-1 with TRBJ2-5; TRBD1 might be the D (6 bases). Germline values: CDR1 MNHNS, CDR2 SASEGT. The CDR3 is 15 residues long. V was clipped by 0 bases and J by 4 bases, with 12 bases between them. CDR3: CASSEARQVRETQYF. As DNA, the CDR3 is TGTGCCAGCAGTGAAGCGCGACAGGTACGAGAGACCCAGTACTTC.

The chain couples TRBV6-5 to TRBJ1-2, with 8 positions matching TRBD1. The CDR3 loop spans 16 amino acids. V lost 4 bases, J lost 4 bases, and 11 bases stayed unmatched. Germline lookup yields CDR1 MNHEY and CDR2 SVGAGI. As DNA, the CDR3 is TGTGCCAGCAGTTCGGGACAGGACTCCCGGGTCTATGGCTACACCTTC. Its protein is CASSSGQDSRVYGYTF.

This rearrangement joins TRBV12-5 to TRBJ2-1; 8 nucleotides match TRBD2. The J segment lost 6 bases and the V segment lost 1 base, leaving 14 bases of the junction unmatched. The germline CDR1 and CDR2 sequences are LGHNT and FRNRAP. CDR3 length: 18 amino acids. The CDR3 DNA is TGTGCTAGTGGTTTGGGTGTAAAATCTAGCAGCGGGAGCAATGAGCAGTTCTTC. Its protein is CASGLGVKSSSGSNEQFF. The full variable domain, completed using reference TRBV12-5 and TRBJ2-1, is DARVTQTPRHKVTEMGQEVTMRCQPILGHNTVFWYRQTMMQGLELLAYFRNRAPLDDSGMPKDRFSAEMPDATLATLKIQPSEPRDSAVYFCASGLGVKSSSGSNEQFFGPGTRLTVL.

This clone was seen only once. This chain joins TRBV7-2 and TRBJ1-3; 11 positions agree with TRBD1. V was pared by 5 bases and J by 3 bases, with 6 bases of the junction left unmatched. The V gene's germline CDR1 is SGHTA and CDR2 FQGNSA. This CDR3 has 16 amino acids. The CDR3 spells CASSPRTGGYGNTIYF. The CDR3 DNA sequence: TGTGCCAGCAGCCCCCGGACAGGGGGCTATGGAAACACCATATATTTT.

The rearrangement joins TRBV2 to TRBJ2-1; 9 nucleotides agree with TRBD2. The CDR3 has 19 amino acids. V dropped 4 bases and J dropped 0; count of bases not matched to a gene: 13. CDR1 is SNHLY and CDR2 is FYNNEI in the germline V gene. The CDR3 coding sequence is TGTGCCAGCAGTGGAATGGGTAGCGGGGGAATAAACTCCTACAATGAGCAGTTCTTC. Protein product: CASSGMGSGGINSYNEQFF.

V is TRBV30 and J is TRBJ2-1; maybe TRBD2 (6 bases). The V and J ends lost 2 bases and 2 bases respectively, with 13 bases between them. Germline V gives CDR1 GTSNPN, CDR2 SVGIG (reference sequence). The CDR3 is 15 amino acids. The CDR3 reads CAWSPAGLTYNEQFF. CDR3 nucleotides: TGTGCCTGGAGTCCAGCGGGTCTTACCTACAATGAGCAGTTCTTC.

This rearrangement joins TRBV19 to TRBJ1-6; D not certain. This CDR3 has 13 residues. Germline CDR1 reads LNHDA; CDR2 reads SQIVND (reference sequence). V was clipped by 7 bases and J by 11 bases, with 15 bases between them. CDR3 coding DNA: TGTGCCAGTACCCTTACTCCGCGGGCACCCCTCCACTTT. As protein: CASTLTPRAPLHF.

V usage is TRBV9 and J usage is TRBJ1-1; TRBD1 matches at 7 bases. The CDR3 length is 16 residues. Germline CDR1 and CDR2: SGDLS and YYNGEE. The J segment lost 0 bases and the V segment lost 3 bases, leaving 8 bases of the junction unmatched. In nucleotides, the CDR3 is TGTGCCAGCAGCGCAGGGGGAAGTAGTATGAACACTGAAGCTTTCTTT. Translated, it gives CASSAGGSSMNTEAFF.